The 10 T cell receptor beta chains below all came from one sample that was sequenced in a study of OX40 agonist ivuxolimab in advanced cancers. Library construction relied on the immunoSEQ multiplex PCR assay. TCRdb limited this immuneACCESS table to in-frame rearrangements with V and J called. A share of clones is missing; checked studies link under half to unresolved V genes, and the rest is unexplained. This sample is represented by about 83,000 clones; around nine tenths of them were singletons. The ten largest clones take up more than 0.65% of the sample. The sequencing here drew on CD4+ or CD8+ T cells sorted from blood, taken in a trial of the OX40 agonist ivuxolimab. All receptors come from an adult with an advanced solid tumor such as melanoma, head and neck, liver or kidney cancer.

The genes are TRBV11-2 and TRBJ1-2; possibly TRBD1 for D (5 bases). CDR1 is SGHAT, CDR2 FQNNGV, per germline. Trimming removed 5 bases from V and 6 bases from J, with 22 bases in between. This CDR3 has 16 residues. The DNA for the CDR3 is TGTGCCAGCAGCCCTCAAAGCTATGGGGCCAGGGATGGCTACACCTTC. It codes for CASSPQSYGARDGYTF.

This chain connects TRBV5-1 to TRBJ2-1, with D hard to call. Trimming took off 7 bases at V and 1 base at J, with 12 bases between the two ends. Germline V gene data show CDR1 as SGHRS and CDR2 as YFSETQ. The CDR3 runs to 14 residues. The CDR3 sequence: CASYTTASYNEQFF. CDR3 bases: TGCGCCAGCTATACGACTGCTTCCTACAATGAGCAGTTCTTC.

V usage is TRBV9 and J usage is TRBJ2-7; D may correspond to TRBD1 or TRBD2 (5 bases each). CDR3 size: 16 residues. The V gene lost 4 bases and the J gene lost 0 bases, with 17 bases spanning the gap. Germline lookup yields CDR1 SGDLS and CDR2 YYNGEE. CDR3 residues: CASSPRGSESSYEQYF. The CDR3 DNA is TGTGCCAGCAGCCCTAGGGGTAGCGAATCCTCCTACGAGCAGTACTTC.

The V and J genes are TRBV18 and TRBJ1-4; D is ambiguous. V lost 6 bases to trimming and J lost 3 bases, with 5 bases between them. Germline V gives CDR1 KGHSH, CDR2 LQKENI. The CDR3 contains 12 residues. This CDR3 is CASSEPNEKLFF. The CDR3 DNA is TGTGCCAGCTCGGAGCCTAATGAAAAACTGTTTTTT.

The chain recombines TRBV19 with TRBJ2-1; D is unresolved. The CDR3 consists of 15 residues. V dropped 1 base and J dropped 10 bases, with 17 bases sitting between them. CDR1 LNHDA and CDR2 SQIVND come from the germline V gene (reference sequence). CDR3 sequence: CASSIGREWRYEQFF. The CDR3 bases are TGTGCCAGTAGTATAGGTAGGGAATGGCGGTACGAGCAGTTCTTC.

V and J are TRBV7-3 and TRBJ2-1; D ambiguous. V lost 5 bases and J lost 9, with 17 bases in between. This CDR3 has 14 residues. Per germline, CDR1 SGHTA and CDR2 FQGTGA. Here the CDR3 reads CASSPYISNGEQFF. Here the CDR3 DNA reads TGTGCCAGCAGCCCCTACATTTCAAACGGTGAGCAGTTCTTC.

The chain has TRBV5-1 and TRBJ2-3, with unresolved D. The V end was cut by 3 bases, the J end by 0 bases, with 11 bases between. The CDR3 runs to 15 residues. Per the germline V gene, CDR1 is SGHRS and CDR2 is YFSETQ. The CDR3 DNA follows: TGCGCCAGCAGCTCCCAGCGCCTTAGCACAGATACGCAGTATTTT. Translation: CASSSQRLSTDTQYF.

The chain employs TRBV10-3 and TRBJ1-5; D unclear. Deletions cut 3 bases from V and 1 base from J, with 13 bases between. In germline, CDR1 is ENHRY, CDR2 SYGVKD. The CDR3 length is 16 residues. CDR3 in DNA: TGTGCCATCAGTGAATTTGGAGGGAACAGCAATCAGCCCCAGCATTTT. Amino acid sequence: CAISEFGGNSNQPQHF.

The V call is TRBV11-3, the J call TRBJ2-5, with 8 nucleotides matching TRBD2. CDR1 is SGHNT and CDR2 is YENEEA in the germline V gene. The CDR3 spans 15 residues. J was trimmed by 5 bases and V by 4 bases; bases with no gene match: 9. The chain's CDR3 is CASSSGGAGVETQYF. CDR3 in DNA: TGTGCCAGCAGCTCGGGGGGAGCGGGAGTCGAGACCCAGTACTTC.

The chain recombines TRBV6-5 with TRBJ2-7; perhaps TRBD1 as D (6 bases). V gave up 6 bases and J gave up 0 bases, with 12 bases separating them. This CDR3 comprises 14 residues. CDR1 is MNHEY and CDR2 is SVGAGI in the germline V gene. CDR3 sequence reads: CASRLRDTSYEQYF. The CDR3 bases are TGTGCCAGCAGACTCCGGGACACCTCCTACGAGCAGTACTTC.